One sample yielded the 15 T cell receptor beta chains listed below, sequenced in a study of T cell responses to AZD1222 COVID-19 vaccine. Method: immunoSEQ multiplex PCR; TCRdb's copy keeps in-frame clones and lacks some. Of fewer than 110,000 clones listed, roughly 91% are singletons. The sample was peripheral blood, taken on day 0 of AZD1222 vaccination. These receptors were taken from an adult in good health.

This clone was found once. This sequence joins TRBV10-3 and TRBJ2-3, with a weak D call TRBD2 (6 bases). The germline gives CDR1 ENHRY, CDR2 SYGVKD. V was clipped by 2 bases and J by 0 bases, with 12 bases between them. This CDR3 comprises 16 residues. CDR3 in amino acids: CAISEPGDESTDTQYF. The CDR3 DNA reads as TGTGCCATCAGTGAGCCGGGGGATGAGAGCACAGATACGCAGTATTTT.

CDR3 DNA sequence: TGTGCCAGCAGTCAACGACTAGCGGGGTACAGCACAGATACGCAGTATTTT. Amino acids: CASSQRLAGYSTDTQYF. The chain uses TRBV27 and TRBJ2-3, with 11 positions matching TRBD2. This CDR3 contains 17 residues. From germline, CDR1 is MNHEY and CDR2 SMNVEV (reference sequence). V was pared by 5 bases and J by 0 bases, with 7 bases of the junction left unmatched.

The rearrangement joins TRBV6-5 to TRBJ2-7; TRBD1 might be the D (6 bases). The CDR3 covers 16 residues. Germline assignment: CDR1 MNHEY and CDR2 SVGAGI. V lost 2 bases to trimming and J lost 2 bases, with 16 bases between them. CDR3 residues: CASSYRDTLSAYEQYF. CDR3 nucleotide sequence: TGTGCCAGCAGTTACCGGGACACACTTTCAGCCTACGAGCAGTACTTC.

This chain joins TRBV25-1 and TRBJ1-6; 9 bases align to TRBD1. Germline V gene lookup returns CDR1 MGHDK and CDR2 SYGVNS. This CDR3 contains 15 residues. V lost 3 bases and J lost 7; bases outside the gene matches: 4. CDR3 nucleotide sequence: TGTGCCAGCAGTGACGGGACAGGGCTGAATTCACCCCTCCACTTT. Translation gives CASSDGTGLNSPLHF.

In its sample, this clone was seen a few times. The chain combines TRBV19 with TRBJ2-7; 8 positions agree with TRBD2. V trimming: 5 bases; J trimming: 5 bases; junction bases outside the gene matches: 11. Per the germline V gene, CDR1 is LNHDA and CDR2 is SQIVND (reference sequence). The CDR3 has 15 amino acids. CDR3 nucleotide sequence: TGTGCCAGTAGTTCCCCCGGGAGGGCTCCCGACGAGCAGTACTTC. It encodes CASSSPGRAPDEQYF.

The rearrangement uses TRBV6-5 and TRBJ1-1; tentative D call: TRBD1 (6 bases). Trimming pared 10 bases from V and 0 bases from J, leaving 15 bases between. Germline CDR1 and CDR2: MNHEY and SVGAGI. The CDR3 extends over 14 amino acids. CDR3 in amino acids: CATSPGVLNTEAFF. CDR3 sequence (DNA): TGTGCCACCTCACCAGGGGTTTTGAACACTGAAGCTTTCTTT.

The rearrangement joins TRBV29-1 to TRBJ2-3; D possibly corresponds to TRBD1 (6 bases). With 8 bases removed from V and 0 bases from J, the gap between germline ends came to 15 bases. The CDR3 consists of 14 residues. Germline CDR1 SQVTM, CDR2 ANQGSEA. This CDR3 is CSFFRDTSTDTQYF. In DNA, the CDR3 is TGCAGCTTCTTCCGGGACACGAGCACAGATACGCAGTATTTT.

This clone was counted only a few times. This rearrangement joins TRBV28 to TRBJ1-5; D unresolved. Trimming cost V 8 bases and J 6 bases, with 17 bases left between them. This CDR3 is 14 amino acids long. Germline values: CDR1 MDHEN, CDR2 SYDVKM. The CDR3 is CASGRRGPPQPQHF. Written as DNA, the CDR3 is TGTGCCAGCGGTAGGAGAGGGCCCCCTCAGCCCCAGCATTTT.

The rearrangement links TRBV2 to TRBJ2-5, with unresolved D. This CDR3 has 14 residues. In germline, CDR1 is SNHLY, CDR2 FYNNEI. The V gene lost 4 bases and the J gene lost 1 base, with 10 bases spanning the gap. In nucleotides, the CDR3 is TGTGCCAGCAGTGTGTCAACGTCCCAAGAGACCCAGTACTTC. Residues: CASSVSTSQETQYF. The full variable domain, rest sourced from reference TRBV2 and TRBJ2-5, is EPEVTQTPSHQVTQMGQEVILRCVPISNHLYFYWYRQILGQKVEFLVSFYNNEISEKSEIFDDQFSVERPDGSNFTLKIRSTKLEDSAMYFCASSVSTSQETQYFGPGTRLLVL.

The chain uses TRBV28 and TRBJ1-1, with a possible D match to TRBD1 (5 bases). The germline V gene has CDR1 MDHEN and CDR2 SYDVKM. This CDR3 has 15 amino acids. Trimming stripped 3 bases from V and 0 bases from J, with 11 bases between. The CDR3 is CASSFSGRMNTEAFF. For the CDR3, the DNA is TGTGCCAGCAGTTTTTCGGGACGCATGAACACTGAAGCTTTCTTT.

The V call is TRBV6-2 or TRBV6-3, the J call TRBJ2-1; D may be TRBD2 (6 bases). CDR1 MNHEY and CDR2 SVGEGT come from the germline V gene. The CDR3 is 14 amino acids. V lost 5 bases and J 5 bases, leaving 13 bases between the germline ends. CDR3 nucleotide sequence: TGTGCCAGCAGTCAACTAGCCTGGAACAATGAGCAGTTCTTC. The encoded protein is CASSQLAWNNEQFF.

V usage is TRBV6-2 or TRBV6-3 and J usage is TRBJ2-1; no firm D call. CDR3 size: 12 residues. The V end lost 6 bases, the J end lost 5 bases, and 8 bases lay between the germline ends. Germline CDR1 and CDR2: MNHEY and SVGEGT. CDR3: CASSPSHNEQFF. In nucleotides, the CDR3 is TGTGCCAGCAGCCCCTCTCACAATGAGCAGTTCTTC.

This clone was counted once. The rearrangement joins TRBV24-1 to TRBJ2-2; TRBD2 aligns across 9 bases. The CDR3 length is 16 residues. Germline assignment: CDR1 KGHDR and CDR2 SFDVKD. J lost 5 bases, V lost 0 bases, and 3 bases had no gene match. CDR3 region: CATSDLRTSVTGELFF. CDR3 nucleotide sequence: TGTGCCACCAGTGATTTGAGGACTAGCGTTACCGGGGAGCTGTTTTTT.

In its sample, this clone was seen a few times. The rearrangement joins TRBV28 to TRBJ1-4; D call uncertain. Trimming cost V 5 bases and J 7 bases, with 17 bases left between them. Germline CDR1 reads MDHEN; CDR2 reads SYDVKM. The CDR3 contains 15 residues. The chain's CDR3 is CASSPVSGLGEKLFF. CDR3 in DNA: TGTGCCAGCAGTCCCGTGTCTGGGCTCGGTGAAAAACTGTTTTTT.

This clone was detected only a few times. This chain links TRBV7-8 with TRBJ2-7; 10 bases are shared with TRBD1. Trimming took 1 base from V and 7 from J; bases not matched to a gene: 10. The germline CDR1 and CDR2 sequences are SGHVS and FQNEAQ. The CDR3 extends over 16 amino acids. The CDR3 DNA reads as TGTGCCAGCAGCTTAGTTCTAAGACAGGGGGCGAAAGAGCAGTACTTC. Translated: CASSLVLRQGAKEQYF.